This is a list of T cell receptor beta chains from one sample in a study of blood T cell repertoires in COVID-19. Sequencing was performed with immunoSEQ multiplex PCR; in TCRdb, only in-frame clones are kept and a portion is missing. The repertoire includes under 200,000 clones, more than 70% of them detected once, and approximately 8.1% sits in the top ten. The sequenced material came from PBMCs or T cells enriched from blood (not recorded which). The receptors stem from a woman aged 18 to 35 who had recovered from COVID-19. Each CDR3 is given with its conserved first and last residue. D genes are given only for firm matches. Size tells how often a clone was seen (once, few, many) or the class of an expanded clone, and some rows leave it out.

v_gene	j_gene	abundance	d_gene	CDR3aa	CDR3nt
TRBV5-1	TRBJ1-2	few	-	CASSLEYGEKDGYTF	TGCGCCAGCAGCTTGGAGTACGGGGAAAAGGATGGCTACACCTTC
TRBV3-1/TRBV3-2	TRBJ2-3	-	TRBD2	CASSQDRVAGTDTQYF	TGTGCCAGCAGCCAAGATCGTGTAGCGGGGACAGATACGCAGTATTTT
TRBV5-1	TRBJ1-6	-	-	CASSSRLGGGNSPLHF	TGCGCCAGCAGCTCCCGGCTCGGGGGTGGCAATTCACCCCTCCACTTT
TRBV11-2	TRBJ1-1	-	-	CASSSSQGNTEAFF	TGTGCCAGCAGCTCCTCACAGGGGAACACTGAAGCTTTCTTT
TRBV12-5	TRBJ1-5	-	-	CASGPGRDSNQPQHF	TGTGCTAGTGGCCCCGGACGGGATAGCAATCAGCCCCAGCATTTT
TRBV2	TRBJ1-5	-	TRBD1	CASSGDRSNQPQHF	TGTGCCAGCAGCGGGGACAGGAGCAATCAGCCCCAGCATTTT
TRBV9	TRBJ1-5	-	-	CASSSGAGEGQPQHF	TGTGCCAGCAGCTCAGGGGCGGGGGAAGGTCAGCCCCAGCATTTT
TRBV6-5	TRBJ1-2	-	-	CASSPQGPYGYTF	TGTGCCAGCAGTCCTCAGGGGCCCTATGGCTACACCTTC
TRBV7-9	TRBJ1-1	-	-	CASSNRQPETEAFF	TGTGCCAGCAGCAACCGACAGCCCGAGACTGAAGCTTTCTTT
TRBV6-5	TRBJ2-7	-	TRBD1	CASSYGTGRYEQYF	TGTGCCAGCAGTTACGGGACAGGGCGCTACGAGCAGTACTTC
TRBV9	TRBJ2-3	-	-	CASSVVGGVDTQYF	TGTGCCAGCAGCGTAGTTGGGGGCGTAGATACGCAGTATTTT
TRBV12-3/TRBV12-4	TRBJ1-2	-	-	CASGGNYGYTF	TGTGCCAGCGGGGGGAACTATGGCTACACCTTC
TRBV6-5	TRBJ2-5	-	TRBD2	CASTFSGGASETQYF	TGTGCCAGCACTTTTAGCGGGGGCGCGTCGGAGACCCAGTACTTC
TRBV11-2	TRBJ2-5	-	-	CASSLDRSAKTQYF	TGTGCCAGCAGCTTAGATCGGAGCGCGAAGACCCAGTACTTC
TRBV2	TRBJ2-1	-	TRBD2	CASSEASGGARDEQFF	TGTGCCAGCAGTGAGGCGAGCGGGGGGGCCAGGGATGAGCAGTTCTTC
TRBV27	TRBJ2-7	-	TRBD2	CASSFAGGGRYEQYF	TGTGCCAGCAGTTTCGCTGGCGGGGGTAGATACGAGCAGTACTTC
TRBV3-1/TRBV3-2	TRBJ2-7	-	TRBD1	CASSQAQGLGEQYF	TGTGCCAGCAGCCAGGCACAGGGGCTAGGGGAGCAGTACTTC
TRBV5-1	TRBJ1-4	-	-	CASSFGGQGNEKLFF	TGCGCCAGCAGCTTCGGGGGGCAAGGAAATGAAAAACTGTTTTTT
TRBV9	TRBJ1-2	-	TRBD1	CASSPPGQGRNYGYTF	TGTGCCAGCAGCCCACCGGGACAGGGAAGGAACTATGGCTACACCTTC
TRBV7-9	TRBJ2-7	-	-	CASSARGGEQYF	TGTGCCAGCAGCGCCCGCGGTGGCGAGCAGTACTTC
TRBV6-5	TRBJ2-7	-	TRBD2	CASSYVLAGASYEQYF	TGTGCCAGCAGTTATGTTCTAGCGGGGGCCTCCTACGAGCAGTACTTC
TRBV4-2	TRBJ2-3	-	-	CASSLFSSTDTQYF	TGTGCCAGCAGCCTCTTTAGTAGCACAGATACGCAGTATTTT
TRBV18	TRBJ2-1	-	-	CASSLQGGDEQFF	TGTGCCAGCTCATTACAAGGGGGGGATGAGCAGTTCTTC
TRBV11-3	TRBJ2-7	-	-	CASSLTGDSYEQYF	TGTGCCAGCAGCCTTACGGGAGACTCCTACGAGCAGTACTTC
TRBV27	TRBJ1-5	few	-	CASSPNPDGGWQPQHF	TGTGCCAGCAGTCCGAACCCGGATGGAGGCTGGCAGCCCCAGCATTTT
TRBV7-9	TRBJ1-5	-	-	CASSLGQHQPQHF	TGTGCCAGCAGCTTAGGACAGCATCAGCCCCAGCATTTT
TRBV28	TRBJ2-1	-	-	CASGGALSYNEQFF	TGTGCCAGCGGGGGGGCCCTCTCCTACAATGAGCAGTTCTTC
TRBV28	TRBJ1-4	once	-	CASSNGQFNEKLFF	TGTGCCAGCAGTAACGGACAGTTTAATGAAAAACTGTTTTTT
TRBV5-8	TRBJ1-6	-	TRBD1	CASSLGTGVINSPLHF	TGTGCCAGCAGCCTTGGGACAGGGGTAATCAATTCACCCCTCCACTTT
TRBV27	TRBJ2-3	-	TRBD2	CASRFGGDMNTQYF	TGTGCCAGCCGTTTCGGGGGGGATATGAATACGCAGTATTTT
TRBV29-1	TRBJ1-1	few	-	CSVVRGSDTEAFF	TGCAGCGTTGTTAGGGGCTCGGACACTGAAGCTTTCTTT
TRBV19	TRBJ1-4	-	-	CASSTSTHENLFF	TGTGCCAGTAGTACATCTACCCATGAAAACCTGTTTTTT
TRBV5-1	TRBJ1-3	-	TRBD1	CASSLGDRGNSGNTIYF	TGCGCCAGCAGCTTGGGGGACAGGGGAAACTCTGGAAACACCATATATTTT
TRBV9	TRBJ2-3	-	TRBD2	CASSAPWGGSTDTQYF	TGTGCCAGCAGCGCCCCATGGGGAGGGAGCACAGATACGCAGTATTTT
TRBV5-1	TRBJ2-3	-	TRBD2	CASSLALASGADTQYF	TGCGCCAGCAGCTTGGCCTTGGCTAGCGGGGCCGATACGCAGTATTTT
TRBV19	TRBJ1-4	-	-	CASSIGRIRNEKLFF	TGTGCCAGTAGTATCGGCAGGATAAGGAATGAAAAACTGTTTTTT
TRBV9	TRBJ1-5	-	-	CASSVPPAGHQPQHF	TGTGCCAGCAGCGTACCACCCGCAGGCCATCAGCCCCAGCATTTT
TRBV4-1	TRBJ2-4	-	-	CASSRTRENIQYF	TGCGCCAGCAGCCGGACTCGCGAGAACATTCAGTACTTC
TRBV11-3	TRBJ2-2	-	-	CASSTNRVDGELFF	TGTGCCAGCAGCACAAACAGGGTGGACGGGGAGCTGTTTTTT
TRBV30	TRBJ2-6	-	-	CAWSPLDTSGANVLTF	TGTGCCTGGAGCCCCCTCGACACCTCTGGGGCCAACGTCCTGACTTTC
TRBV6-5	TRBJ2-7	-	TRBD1	CAILSGQGAEQYF	TGTGCCATCCTTTCGGGACAGGGGGCCGAGCAGTACTTC
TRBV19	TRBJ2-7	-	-	CASSTAGQSYEQYF	TGTGCCAGTAGTACGGCGGGACAGTCCTACGAGCAGTACTTC
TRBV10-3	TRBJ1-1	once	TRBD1	CAISPGQGTTEAFF	TGTGCCATCAGCCCCGGACAGGGGACCACTGAAGCTTTCTTT
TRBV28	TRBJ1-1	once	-	CASTRGALNTEAFF	TGTGCCAGCACCCGCGGGGCCCTGAACACTGAAGCTTTCTTT
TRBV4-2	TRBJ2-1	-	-	CASSQGQFNEQFF	TGTGCCAGCAGCCAAGGACAGTTCAATGAGCAGTTCTTC
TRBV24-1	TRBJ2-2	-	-	CATSDLQQGNTGELFF	TGTGCCACCAGTGATTTGCAGCAGGGGAACACCGGGGAGCTGTTTTTT
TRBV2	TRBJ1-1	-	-	CASSEFRLYTEAFF	TGTGCCAGCAGTGAATTCAGGCTCTACACTGAAGCTTTCTTT
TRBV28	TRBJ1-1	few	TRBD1	CASSPFPGQGARNTEAFF	TGTGCCAGCAGTCCATTTCCGGGACAGGGGGCTCGGAACACTGAAGCTTTCTTT
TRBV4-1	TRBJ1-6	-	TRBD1	CASSLRDSFHPLHF	TGCGCCAGCAGCCTTCGGGACAGTTTCCATCCCCTCCACTTT
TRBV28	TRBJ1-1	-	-	CASSFPGGFRAFF	TGTGCCAGCAGTTTCCCCGGGGGGTTTCGAGCTTTCTTT
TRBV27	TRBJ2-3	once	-	CASSLQDSSMGQYF	TGTGCCAGCAGTCTACAGGATTCTTCGATGGGGCAGTATTTT
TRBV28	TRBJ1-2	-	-	CASSLLRGSYGYTF	TGTGCCAGCAGTTTACTGCGGGGGAGCTATGGCTACACCTTC
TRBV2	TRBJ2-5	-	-	CASSGTAGRSETQYF	TGTGCCAGCAGTGGCACGGCGGGGAGGTCAGAGACCCAGTACTTC
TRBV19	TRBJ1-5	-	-	CASSPRGGPPQHF	TGTGCCAGTAGTCCCAGAGGGGGTCCGCCCCAGCATTTT